Sequencing of this T cell receptor beta chain was carried out in a study of blood T cell repertoires in COVID-19. Across the study: The samples span acute and convalescent COVID-19 from the United States, Italy and Spain. In each case, the material was cDNA or gDNA derived from T cells, B-cell-depleted T cells, or PBMCs.

The CDR3 totals 16 residues. Trimming stripped 2 bases from V and 7 bases from J, with 17 bases between. The germline V gene encodes CDR1 MNHEY and CDR2 SMNVEV (reference sequence). In the original workflow: Nucleated cell counts were estimated from reference gene primer amplification. Sequencing was performed with immunoSEQ multiplex PCR; in TCRdb, only in-frame clones are kept and a portion is missing. That table furnishes V, J and clone size, whereas the DNA furnished D and trimming. Among fewer than 110,000 clones listed, roughly 84% were seen once. Sequencing was performed on peripheral blood. This receptor was identified in a human donor in a cohort sampled during active COVID-19. This chain links TRBV27 with TRBJ2-2, with D perhaps matching TRBD2 (5 bases). CDR3 in DNA: TGTGCCAGCAGTTTAAACGGGGTTCCGGGTGGCGGGGAGCTGTTTTTT. This gives the protein CASSLNGVPGGGELFF.